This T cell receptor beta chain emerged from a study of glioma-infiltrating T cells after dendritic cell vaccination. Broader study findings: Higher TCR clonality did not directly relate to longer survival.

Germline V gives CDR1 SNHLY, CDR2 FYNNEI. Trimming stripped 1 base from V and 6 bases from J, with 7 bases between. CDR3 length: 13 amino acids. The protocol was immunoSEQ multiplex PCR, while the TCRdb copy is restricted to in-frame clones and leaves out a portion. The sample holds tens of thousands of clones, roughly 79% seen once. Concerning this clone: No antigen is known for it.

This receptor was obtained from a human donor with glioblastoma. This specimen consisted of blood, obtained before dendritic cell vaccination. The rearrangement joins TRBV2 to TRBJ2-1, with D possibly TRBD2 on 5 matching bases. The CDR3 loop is CASSEVGVNEQFF. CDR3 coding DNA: TGTGCCAGCAGTGAAGTCGGGGTCAATGAGCAGTTCTTC.